Below are 21 T cell receptor beta chains sequenced from a single sample in a study of blood T cell repertoires in COVID-19. TCRdb's table, derived via immunoSEQ multiplex PCR, lists solely in-frame clones and lacks some. The sample has about 170,000 clones; approximately 86% are singletons. Sequencing input: peripheral blood. The receptors derive from a woman aged 80 or older with COVID-19, enrolled during active disease.

The rearrangement uses TRBV28 and TRBJ1-4; no reliable D call. CDR1 is MDHEN and CDR2 is SYDVKM in the germline V gene. The CDR3 is 14 amino acids. Trimming took off 5 bases at V and 6 bases at J, with 13 bases between the two ends. This chain's CDR3 is CASSRWVGDEKLFF. The DNA for the CDR3 is TGTGCCAGCAGTCGCTGGGTGGGCGATGAAAAACTGTTTTTT.

The V and J genes are TRBV2 and TRBJ1-3; TRBD1 might be the D (6 bases). V was pared by 7 bases and J by 5 bases, with 9 bases between. Germline V gene lookup returns CDR1 SNHLY and CDR2 FYNNEI. This CDR3 has 12 residues. The CDR3: CASIRGRNTIYF. CDR3 coding DNA: TGTGCCAGCATCAGGGGAAGAAACACCATATATTTT.

Only one count was recorded for this clone. In the same sample, other DNA sequences code for this CDR3. This chain uses TRBV18 with TRBJ2-5; D not certain. The CDR3 is 13 residues long. Germline V gives CDR1 KGHSH, CDR2 LQKENI. V lost 2 bases to trimming and J lost 4 bases, with 8 bases between them. The CDR3 bases are TGTGCCAGCTCACCAGGAGCTGGAGAGACCCAGTACTTC. Its translation: CASSPGAGETQYF.

The V call is TRBV30, the J call TRBJ2-1; TRBD2 matches 8 bases. CDR3 length equals 17 residues. V trimming: 2 bases; J trimming: 5 bases; junction bases outside the gene matches: 14. CDR1 is GTSNPN, CDR2 SVGIG, per germline (reference sequence). The chain's CDR3 is CAWSCRGIAGKDNEQFF. In nucleotides, the CDR3 is TGTGCCTGGAGTTGTAGGGGGATAGCGGGGAAAGACAATGAGCAGTTCTTC.

The V and J genes are TRBV5-1 and TRBJ1-1; TRBD1 might be the D (5 bases). Germline CDR1 reads SGHRS; CDR2 reads YFSETQ. Trimming shortened V by 4 bases and J by 0 bases, and 10 bases separated the two germline ends. This CDR3 has 14 residues. CDR3 loop: CASSHQGVNTEAFF. CDR3 coding DNA: TGCGCCAGCAGCCATCAAGGGGTGAACACTGAAGCTTTCTTT. Based on the CDR3 plus reference TRBV5-1 and TRBJ1-1, the full variable domain is KAGVTQTPRYLIKTRGQQVTLSCSPISGHRSVSWYQQTPGQGLQFLFEYFSETQRNKGNFPGRFSGRQFSNSRSEMNVSTLELGDSALYLCASSHQGVNTEAFFGQGTRLTVV.

The table lists this clone with a count of one. The V call is TRBV2, the J call TRBJ1-1, with D unresolved. Germline CDR1 SNHLY, CDR2 FYNNEI. V was clipped by 5 bases and J by 0 bases, with 7 bases between them. CDR3 size: 13 residues. The CDR3: CASSTDMNTEAFF. CDR3 bases: TGTGCCAGCAGTACCGACATGAACACTGAAGCTTTCTTT. The full variable domain, in which reference TRBV2 and TRBJ1-1 provide the parts outside the CDR3, is EPEVTQTPSHQVTQMGQEVILRCVPISNHLYFYWYRQILGQKVEFLVSFYNNEISEKSEIFDDQFSVERPDGSNFTLKIRSTKLEDSAMYFCASSTDMNTEAFFGQGTRLTVV.

V is TRBV19 and J is TRBJ1-1; 9 bases fit TRBD1. Germline CDR1 is LNHDA and CDR2 is SQIVND (reference sequence). Germline trimming cut 4 bases from V and 8 bases from J; bases unmatched to any gene: 5. The CDR3 sequence is 13 residues long. The CDR3 here is CASSTPGTGEAFF. The CDR3 nucleotides are TGTGCCAGTAGTACCCCCGGGACAGGGGAAGCTTTCTTT. Drawing the rest from reference TRBV19 and TRBJ1-1, the complete variable domain is DGGITQSPKYLFRKEGQNVTLSCEQNLNHDAMYWYRQDPGQGLRLIYYSQIVNDFQKGDIAEGYSVSREKKESFPLTVTSAQKNPTAFYLCASSTPGTGEAFFGQGTRLTVV.

The chain carries TRBV7-3 and TRBJ2-2; maybe TRBD2 (6 bases). This CDR3 contains 15 residues. V was shortened by 5 bases and J by 1 base, with 11 bases between the two germline ends. The germline CDR1 and CDR2 sequences are SGHTA and FQGTGA. The CDR3: CASSPRGLNTGELFF. The CDR3, as DNA: TGTGCCAGCAGCCCGCGGGGCCTGAACACCGGGGAGCTGTTTTTT.

The rearrangement links TRBV5-1 to TRBJ1-2, with D perhaps TRBD1 (6 bases). Germline loops: CDR1 SGHRS, CDR2 YFSETQ. This CDR3 is built from 16 residues. With 3 bases removed from V and 5 bases from J, the gap between germline ends came to 20 bases. The CDR3 reads CASSSGTTATEYGYTF. The CDR3 DNA reads as TGCGCCAGCAGCTCCGGGACAACGGCTACGGAGTATGGCTACACCTTC.

The chain has TRBV19 and TRBJ2-5; 12 nucleotides match TRBD1. Germline CDR1 is LNHDA and CDR2 is SQIVND (reference sequence). This CDR3 has 15 residues. The ends lost 7 bases at V and 5 bases at J; junction bases unmatched: 8. Here the CDR3 reads CASKPGQGASETQYF. CDR3 sequence (DNA): TGTGCCAGTAAACCGGGACAGGGGGCTTCGGAGACCCAGTACTTC.

This chain connects TRBV10-3 to TRBJ2-3, with 9 bases that match TRBD2. Trimming cost V 10 bases and J 8 bases; bases outside gene matches: 16. The V gene's germline CDR1 is ENHRY and CDR2 SYGVKD. The CDR3 spans 15 residues. The CDR3 here is CASGGVAGSYGTQYF. In nucleotides, the CDR3 is TGTGCCAGCGGGGGGGTAGCGGGTTCCTACGGTACGCAGTATTTT.

This sequence joins TRBV3-1 (or the pseudogene TRBV3-2) and TRBJ1-3; no firm D call. The germline V gene has CDR1 LGHDT and CDR2 YNNKEL (reference sequence). This CDR3 spans 15 amino acids. Trimming stripped 4 bases from V and 0 bases from J, with 10 bases between. The CDR3 region is CASSPLFISGNTIYF. The CDR3 DNA reads as TGTGCCAGCAGCCCCCTCTTTATCTCTGGAAACACCATATATTTT.

This chain uses TRBV7-9 with TRBJ2-2; TRBD2 is a possible D gene (5 bases). CDR3 size: 13 residues. From germline, CDR1 is SEHNR and CDR2 FQNEAQ (reference sequence). V lost 1 base and J lost 7, with 7 bases in between. Here the CDR3 reads CASSLEADGELFF. CDR3 nucleotides: TGTGCCAGCAGCTTAGAAGCGGACGGGGAGCTGTTTTTT.

The chain is built from TRBV19 and TRBJ1-1; TRBD1 matches 7 bases. Germline V lookup: CDR1 LNHDA, CDR2 SQIVND (reference sequence). Trimming cost V 2 bases and J 5 bases; bases outside gene matches: 5. The CDR3 is 14 amino acids. Here the CDR3 reads CASSIRQGSTEAFF. Here the CDR3 DNA reads TGTGCCAGTAGTATAAGACAGGGTAGTACTGAAGCTTTCTTT.

The chain combines TRBV6-5 with TRBJ2-1; 10 nucleotides match TRBD2. Germline V gene lookup returns CDR1 MNHEY and CDR2 SVGAGI. V gave up 6 bases and J gave up 5 bases; unmatched junction bases: 7. The CDR3 is made up of 15 amino acids. CDR3 in amino acids: CASRERGGGHNEQFF. DNA for the CDR3: TGTGCCAGCAGGGAGCGGGGGGGCGGCCACAATGAGCAGTTCTTC.

This sequence joins TRBV19 and TRBJ1-2, with TRBD1 matching over 8 bases. CDR3 length: 17 residues. The V gene end was trimmed by 8 bases and the J gene end by 3 bases; junction bases not matched to a gene: 17. CDR1 and CDR2 (germline): LNHDA, SQIVND (reference sequence). The CDR3 here is CASSIRNAGGAYYGYTF. CDR3 coding DNA: TGTGCCAGTTCCATTCGCAATGCAGGGGGCGCATACTATGGCTACACCTTC.

The chain couples TRBV6-5 to TRBJ1-5, with 8 positions matching TRBD1. CDR3 size: 15 residues. Germline values: CDR1 MNHEY, CDR2 SVGAGI. The trim removed 8 bases at V and 7 bases at J, leaving 13 bases unmatched. Here the CDR3 reads CASARDRGGDQPQHF. DNA for the CDR3: TGTGCCAGCGCCCGTGACAGGGGAGGGGACCAGCCCCAGCATTTT.

The J gene is TRBJ2-1, the V gene TRBV6-5, with 9 bases lining up with TRBD1. CDR3 length: 15 residues. Trimming took 6 bases from V and 7 from J; bases not matched to a gene: 10. Germline CDR1 MNHEY, CDR2 SVGAGI. Written as DNA, the CDR3 is TGTGCCAGCAGAAACCCGGGACAGGGTCTTAATGAGCAGTTCTTC. Translating it yields CASRNPGQGLNEQFF.

This clone showed up just once. The V call is TRBV5-5, the J call TRBJ1-5, with TRBD1 matching 8 bases. CDR3 length: 15 amino acids. Germline V gene sequence: CDR1 SGHKS, CDR2 YYEKEE (reference sequence). V gave up 4 bases and J gave up 5 bases; unmatched junction bases: 8. The CDR3 nucleotides are TGTGCCAGCAGCGGTGGACAGGGCTCCTATCAGCCCCAGCATTTT. Its translation is CASSGGQGSYQPQHF.

The chain combines TRBV27 with TRBJ1-5; D perhaps matches TRBD1 (5 bases). V shed 2 bases and J shed 4 bases, with 9 bases lying between them. Germline CDR1 and CDR2: MNHEY and SMNVEV (reference sequence). The CDR3 is 14 residues long. This CDR3 reads CASSLIGANQPQHF. CDR3 coding DNA: TGTGCCAGCAGTTTAATAGGGGCGAATCAGCCCCAGCATTTT.

This clone was counted a few times. The CDR3 spells CASSLGPTGGHQPQHF. The CDR3 bases are TGCGCCAGCAGCTTGGGCCCGACAGGGGGGCATCAGCCCCAGCATTTT. This chain joins TRBV5-1 and TRBJ1-5, with TRBD1 matching over 9 bases. V shed 0 bases, J shed 5 bases, and the junction held 6 bases outside the gene matches. There are 16 residues in the CDR3. CDR1 and CDR2 from the germline V gene are SGHRS and YFSETQ.